Listed below are T cell receptor beta chains from one sample, sequenced in a study of blood T cells in healthy people across ages. MiXCR was run by TCRdb on the 5' RACE reads, yielding one entry per CDR3 protein. Among 1.4 million or so distinct CDR3 sequences, roughly 43% were seen once, and the ten largest hold about 4%. Sequenced sample: blood. The receptors come from a woman under 30 in good health. Each CDR3 is given with its conserved first and last residue. A D gene is named only where the DNA matches it firmly. Clone size is not always given. Where it is, it says once, few, many or a class for expanded clones.

clone_size,d_call,j_call,v_call,cdr3_aa,cdr3_nt
NA,NA,TRBJ1-3,TRBV9,CASSAVSGNTIYF,TGTGCCAGCAGCGCGGTCTCTGGAAACACCATATATTTT
NA,NA,TRBJ2-4,TRBV20-1,CSPGDLAKNIQYF,TGCAGTCCAGGGGATCTAGCCAAAAACATTCAGTACTTC
NA,NA,TRBJ1-6,TRBV6-5,CASSYSVRAPYNSPLHF,TGTGCCAGCAGTTACTCGGTCAGGGCGCCGTATAATTCACCCCTCCACTTT
NA,TRBD1,TRBJ2-1,TRBV6-6,CASTEAGTGGREQFF,TGTGCCAGCACAGAAGCCGGGACAGGGGGCCGTGAGCAGTTCTTC
NA,NA,TRBJ2-7,TRBV9,CASSVTVNSYEQYF,TGTGCCAGCAGCGTAACAGTCAACTCCTACGAGCAGTACTTC
few,TRBD2,TRBJ2-7,TRBV7-2,CASSLVGLAGAYEQYF,TGTGCCAGCAGCTTAGTCGGGCTAGCGGGAGCCTACGAGCAGTACTTC
NA,NA,TRBJ2-1,TRBV4-3,CASSVMPLNEQFF,TGCGCCAGCAGCGTAATGCCTTTAAATGAGCAGTTCTTC
few,NA,TRBJ1-2,TRBV27,CASSLSLEARYGYTF,TGTGCCAGCAGTTTAAGCTTGGAGGCTCGGTATGGCTACACCTTC
NA,NA,TRBJ1-4,TRBV7-9,CASLPFGGWNEKLFF,TGTGCCAGCCTCCCCTTTGGTGGATGGAATGAAAAACTGTTTTTT
NA,NA,TRBJ2-3,TRBV24-1,CATSRRAADTQYF,TGTGCCACCAGTCGGAGGGCGGCAGATACGCAGTATTTT
few,TRBD2,TRBJ2-4,TRBV20-1,CSARDPRSFSGRNHGNIQYF,TGCAGTGCTAGAGATCCGAGGTCGTTTAGCGGGAGAAATCATGGAAACATTCAGTACTTC
NA,TRBD1,TRBJ1-2,TRBV6-6,CAGSPIYRTGGAGGYTF,TGTGCCGGCAGTCCGATTTATCGGACAGGGGGCGCGGGCGGCTACACCTTC
NA,NA,TRBJ2-3,TRBV7-9,CASSPRRDTRTDTQYF,TGTGCCAGCAGCCCTAGACGGGACACCCGCACAGATACGCAGTATTTT
NA,TRBD2,TRBJ2-7,TRBV13,CASSGLAPVYEQYF,TGTGCCAGCAGCGGACTAGCGCCTGTCTACGAGCAGTACTTC
NA,NA,TRBJ1-1,TRBV7-3,CASSSMGGNTEAFF,TGTGCCAGCAGCTCCATGGGGGGTAACACTGAAGCTTTCTTT
NA,TRBD1,TRBJ1-1,TRBV9,CASSVVPTGRTEAFF,TGTGCCAGCAGCGTTGTACCGACAGGGAGAACTGAAGCTTTCTTT
NA,NA,TRBJ2-7,TRBV4-1,CASSQVLDYEQYF,TGCGCCAGCAGCCAAGTTCTCGACTACGAGCAGTACTTC
few,TRBD1,TRBJ1-1,TRBV7-2,CASSLDRGGSEAFF,TGTGCCAGCAGCTTGGACAGGGGGGGTTCTGAAGCTTTCTTT
NA,TRBD2,TRBJ2-5,TRBV2,CASKGGRLETQYF,TGTGCCAGCAAAGGCGGGAGGCTAGAGACCCAGTACTTC
NA,NA,TRBJ1-1,TRBV6-5,CASSSPGSEAFF,TGTGCCAGCAGTTCCCCCGGGAGTGAAGCTTTCTTT
few,NA,TRBJ2-1,TRBV28,CASRPPDNSYNEQFF,TGTGCCAGCAGGCCCCCTGATAACTCGTACAATGAGCAGTTCTTC
once,NA,TRBJ2-7,TRBV20-1,CSGRPNSYEQYF,TGCAGTGGAAGGCCGAACTCCTACGAGCAGTACTTC
few,NA,TRBJ1-2,TRBV3-1,CASSTNHQGLYGYTF,TGTGCCAGCAGCACGAACCATCAGGGCCTCTATGGCTACACCTTC
once,TRBD1,TRBJ1-1,TRBV20-1,CSATGTGGANTEAFF,TGCAGTGCTACTGGGACAGGGGGGGCGAACACTGAAGCTTTCTTT
many,NA,TRBJ2-7,TRBV27,CASSFRTAYEQYF,TGTGCCAGCAGTTTTAGGACTGCATACGAGCAGTACTTC
few,TRBD1,TRBJ1-5,TRBV7-9,CASSNGTGYQPQHF,TGTGCCAGCAGCAATGGGACAGGGTATCAGCCCCAGCATTTT
NA,NA,TRBJ2-7,TRBV9,CASSLDGGPEQYF,TGTGCCAGCAGCCTAGACGGAGGCCCGGAGCAGTACTTC
NA,NA,TRBJ2-1,TRBV3-1,CTSSLGHNEQFF,TGTACCAGCAGCCTCGGTCACAATGAGCAGTTCTTC
NA,TRBD1,TRBJ1-5,TRBV2,CASSYPGTGLYNQPQHF,TGTGCCAGCAGCTACCCTGGGACAGGGCTGTACAATCAGCCCCAGCATTTT
NA,NA,TRBJ1-4,TRBV12-3/TRBV12-4,CASTASGPGWEKLFF,TGTGCCAGCACTGCATCAGGGCCCGGTTGGGAAAAACTGTTTTTT
few,NA,TRBJ2-7,TRBV6-5,CASRAAVLSYEQYF,TGTGCCAGCAGGGCGGCGGTCCTCTCCTACGAGCAGTACTTC
few,TRBD2,TRBJ2-7,TRBV5-6,CASSLMRGGYEQYF,TGTGCCAGCAGCTTGATGCGGGGGGGCTACGAGCAGTACTTC
NA,TRBD1,TRBJ2-1,TRBV9,CASSTRDSSNEQFF,TGTGCCAGCAGCACTCGGGACAGTTCCAATGAGCAGTTCTTC
NA,TRBD2,TRBJ2-5,TRBV7-2,CASSLDGLAPWETQYF,TGTGCCAGCAGCTTAGACGGACTAGCGCCCTGGGAGACCCAGTACTTC
NA,TRBD2,TRBJ2-7,TRBV7-2,CASRGTSGEWHEQYF,TGTGCCAGCAGAGGTACTAGCGGCGAATGGCACGAGCAGTACTTC
NA,NA,TRBJ2-1,TRBV20-1,CSAIIVGRSGTHEQFF,TGCAGTGCAATTATCGTGGGCCGTTCCGGTACGCATGAGCAGTTCTTC
few,TRBD2,TRBJ2-1,TRBV7-3,CASSSGTSAITSYNEQFF,TGTGCCAGCAGCTCCGGGACTAGCGCCATCACCTCCTACAATGAGCAGTTCTTC
NA,TRBD1,TRBJ2-7,TRBV20-1,CSARAQTGTVYEQYF,TGCAGTGCTAGGGCCCAAACCGGGACAGTTTACGAGCAGTACTTC
many,NA,TRBJ2-5,TRBV28,CASSLLQDNRETQYF,TGTGCCAGCAGTCTCCTACAGGACAATCGAGAGACCCAGTACTTC
NA,NA,TRBJ2-7,TRBV7-9,CASSLLAGFGEQYF,TGTGCCAGCAGTCTTCTAGCAGGGTTTGGCGAGCAGTACTTC
NA,NA,TRBJ1-1,TRBV7-2,CASSNQGHTEAFF,TGTGCCAGCAGCAATCAGGGGCACACTGAAGCTTTCTTT
NA,NA,TRBJ1-1,TRBV4-1,CASIGDVDTEAFF,TGCGCCAGCATAGGCGATGTGGACACTGAAGCTTTCTTT
few,NA,TRBJ2-3,TRBV20-1,CSAIAADTQYF,TGCAGTGCTATAGCGGCAGATACGCAGTATTTT
NA,NA,TRBJ2-2,TRBV29-1,CSVEAGPGELFF,TGCAGCGTTGAAGCAGGGCCCGGGGAGCTGTTTTTT
NA,NA,TRBJ1-2,TRBV6-5,CASSWGPGYGYTF,TGTGCCAGCAGTTGGGGGCCGGGCTATGGCTACACCTTC
NA,NA,TRBJ1-2,TRBV27,CASSTIPQGPLYGYTF,TGTGCCAGCAGCACCATACCGCAGGGTCCGCTTTATGGCTACACCTTC
few,TRBD1,TRBJ1-6,TRBV12-3/TRBV12-4,CASSFGTGLSPLHF,TGTGCCAGCAGTTTTGGGACAGGCCTTTCACCCCTCCACTTT
NA,NA,TRBJ2-7,TRBV12-3/TRBV12-4,CASSLAQGSEQYF,TGTGCCAGCAGTTTAGCACAGGGTTCCGAGCAGTACTTC
once,NA,TRBJ2-7,TRBV7-2,CASSLDEVAEIPYNEQYF,TGTGCCAGCAGCTTAGATGAAGTAGCGGAAATTCCATACAATGAGCAGTACTTC
few,NA,TRBJ2-3,TRBV5-6,CASSLGGGLITHTQYF,TGTGCCAGCAGCTTGGGGGGAGGCCTAATCACACATACGCAGTATTTT
NA,NA,TRBJ1-1,TRBV7-2,CASRLGGSKTEAFF,TGTGCCAGCAGGTTAGGGGGGTCCAAAACTGAAGCTTTCTTT
NA,TRBD1,TRBJ1-1,TRBV10-3,CAIRTGTGNTEAFF,TGTGCCATCAGGACCGGGACAGGGAACACTGAAGCTTTCTTT
few,NA,TRBJ2-6,TRBV7-9,CASSLVRNSGANVLTF,TGTGCCAGCAGCTTAGTCCGGAATTCTGGGGCCAACGTCCTGACTTTC
once,NA,TRBJ2-3,TRBV7-2,CASSPGGPHTATQYF,TGTGCCAGCAGCCCCGGAGGACCCCACACAGCTACGCAGTATTTT
NA,NA,TRBJ1-2,TRBV20-1,CSARVPQQAYGYTF,TGCAGTGCTAGAGTGCCCCAACAGGCCTATGGCTACACCTTC
NA,NA,TRBJ1-1,TRBV6-2/TRBV6-3,CASSYGGLMNTEAFF,TGTGCCAGCAGTTACGGGGGCCTTATGAACACTGAAGCTTTCTTT
NA,NA,TRBJ1-5,TRBV6-2/TRBV6-3,CASRPGVNQPQHF,TGTGCCAGCAGACCCGGGGTCAACCAGCCCCAGCATTTT